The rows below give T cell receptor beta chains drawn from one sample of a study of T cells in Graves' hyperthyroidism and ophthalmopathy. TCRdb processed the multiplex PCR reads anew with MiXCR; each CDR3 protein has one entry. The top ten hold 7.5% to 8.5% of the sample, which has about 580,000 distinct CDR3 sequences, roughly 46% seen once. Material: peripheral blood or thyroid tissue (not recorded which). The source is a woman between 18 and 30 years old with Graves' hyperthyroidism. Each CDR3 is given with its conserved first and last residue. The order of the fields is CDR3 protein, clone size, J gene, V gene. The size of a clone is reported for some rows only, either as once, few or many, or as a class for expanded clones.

CDR3 protein: CAVLRGRGYTF
clone size: many
J gene: TRBJ1-2
V gene: TRBV19

CDR3 protein: CASRPGTANTGELFF
clone size: many
J gene: TRBJ2-2
V gene: TRBV5-1

CDR3 protein: CSASLDGNTF
clone size: -
J gene: TRBJ1-2
V gene: TRBV20-1

CDR3 protein: CASSQTGVHEQYF
clone size: -
J gene: TRBJ2-7
V gene: TRBV4-3

CDR3 protein: CASSLWAAYEQYF
clone size: many
J gene: TRBJ2-7
V gene: TRBV5-1

CDR3 protein: CASSSPGTEKGLYEQYF
clone size: -
J gene: TRBJ2-7
V gene: TRBV27

CDR3 protein: CASSTPGQGSGYTF
clone size: -
J gene: TRBJ1-2
V gene: TRBV25-1

CDR3 protein: CASSREGHETQYF
clone size: -
J gene: TRBJ2-5
V gene: TRBV7-7

CDR3 protein: CASSLATSGSWAYEQYF
clone size: many
J gene: TRBJ2-7
V gene: TRBV5-1

CDR3 protein: CASSRRGGQPQHF
clone size: few
J gene: TRBJ1-5
V gene: TRBV3-1

CDR3 protein: CASSSRTNANTGGGGGYTF
clone size: -
J gene: TRBJ1-2
V gene: TRBV7-2

CDR3 protein: CARADSGRAYNEQFF
clone size: -
J gene: TRBJ2-1
V gene: TRBV7-6